Listed here are 22 T cell receptor beta chains from one sample, sequenced in a study of T-cell memory formation after mild COVID-19. TCRdb redid the calling of the 5' RACE reads with MiXCR, one entry per CDR3 protein. The sample includes more than 75,000 distinct CDR3 sequences, around 25% of them seen just once. Sequencing input: PBMCs or a T cell subset sorted from them (not recorded which). The receptors stem from a man younger than 35 who had mild COVID-19 (a few samples of this study predate the infection). Cell type and time point are not known.

This clonotype is medium-sized within its sample. The rearrangement uses TRBV27 and TRBJ2-1, with 8 bases lining up with TRBD2. The CDR3 is made up of 15 amino acids. V lost 5 bases and J lost 6; bases outside the gene matches: 9. CDR1 and CDR2 (germline): MNHEY, SMNVEV (reference sequence). The CDR3 nucleotides read TGTGCCAGCAGTCTAAGCGGGGGCCCAGCCAATGAGCAGTTCTTC. Translation gives CASSLSGGPANEQFF.

This sequence joins TRBV6-5 and TRBJ1-6, with TRBD1 matching 8 bases. CDR1 and CDR2 (germline): MNHEY, SVGAGI. The V gene end was trimmed by 5 bases and the J gene end by 9 bases; junction bases not matched to a gene: 9. The CDR3 sequence is 15 residues long. The CDR3 here is CASSEGQGGGSPLHF. DNA of the CDR3: TGTGCCAGCAGTGAAGGACAGGGCGGCGGTTCACCCCTCCACTTT.

This clonotype was found a few times. The chain has TRBV6-2 or TRBV6-3 and TRBJ2-2, with D possibly being TRBD1 or TRBD2 (5 bases each). CDR1 MNHEY and CDR2 SVGEGT come from the germline V gene. The V and J ends lost 5 bases and 6 bases respectively, with 10 bases between them. This CDR3 region has 13 residues. The CDR3 nucleotides are TGTGCCAGCAGTAGAAGGGACGCCGGGGAGCTGTTTTTT. Amino acids: CASSRRDAGELFF.

The chain has TRBV4-3 and TRBJ2-1; 7 positions match TRBD1. The CDR3 length is 15 residues. The J segment lost 4 bases and the V segment lost 4 bases, leaving 7 bases of the junction unmatched. Germline CDR1 reads LGHNA; CDR2 reads YSLEER. The CDR3 nucleotides are TGCGCCAGCAGCCCAGGGACAGCAGCGTACAATGAGCAGTTCTTC. Its protein is CASSPGTAAYNEQFF.

This clonotype was seen a handful of times. The V call is TRBV5-1, the J call TRBJ2-5; no definite D call. Trimming pared 5 bases from V and 1 base from J, leaving 9 bases between. Germline V lookup: CDR1 SGHRS, CDR2 YFSETQ. The CDR3 extends over 13 amino acids. CDR3 nucleotide sequence: TGCGCCAGCAGAAGGGCCGGCCAAGAGACCCAGTACTTC. It is translated as CASRRAGQETQYF.

In this sample, this clonotype turned up a few times. The chain recombines TRBV4-1 with TRBJ2-2; a possible D gene is TRBD2 (5 bases). The CDR3 is 14 residues long. Germline CDR1 MGHRA, CDR2 YSYEKL. Trimming pared 4 bases from V and 6 bases from J, leaving 12 bases between. The CDR3 loop reads CASSPGELAGELFF. The CDR3 nucleotides are TGCGCCAGCAGCCCCGGGGAGTTGGCCGGGGAGCTGTTTTTT.

This clonotype was found a few times. This chain uses TRBV4-1 with TRBJ1-1; D perhaps matches TRBD1 (5 bases). CDR1 and CDR2 (germline): MGHRA, YSYEKL. The CDR3 is 14 residues long. Trimming stripped 0 bases from V and 3 bases from J, with 8 bases between. The CDR3 coding sequence is TGCGCCAGCAGCCAAGAAGGGGCGTACACTGAAGCTTTCTTT. Its translation: CASSQEGAYTEAFF.

The CDR3 is CASSRVWWDFRNYGYTF. The CDR3 DNA follows: TGCGCCAGCAGCCGGGTTTGGTGGGACTTTCGTAACTATGGCTACACCTTC. The V call is TRBV4-3, the J call TRBJ1-2; a possible D gene is TRBD1 (5 bases). Germline CDR1 is LGHNA and CDR2 is YSLEER. The CDR3 contains 17 residues. Trimming removed 4 bases from V and 1 base from J, with 19 bases in between.

This clonotype was observed a few times. The chain uses TRBV7-3 and TRBJ2-1; D gene ambiguous. This CDR3 has 13 residues. Deletions cut 5 bases from V and 10 bases from J, with 15 bases between. The V gene's germline CDR1 is SGHTA and CDR2 FQGTGA. The CDR3 reads CASSPSRAYEQFF. Here the CDR3 DNA reads TGTGCCAGCAGCCCAAGCCGAGCCTACGAGCAGTTCTTC.

The chain links TRBV5-1 to TRBJ2-1; 7 bases map to TRBD1. CDR1 is SGHRS and CDR2 is YFSETQ in the germline V gene. The CDR3 has 16 amino acids. Trimming at V came to 1 base and at J to 2 bases, leaving 6 bases not matched to a gene. CDR3 coding DNA: TGCGCCAGCAGCTTGATGGCAGGGGGACCCTACAATGAGCAGTTCTTC. It encodes CASSLMAGGPYNEQFF.

The rearrangement links TRBV5-6 to TRBJ1-1; D is perhaps TRBD1 (6 bases). The CDR3 is made up of 12 amino acids. V dropped 4 bases and J dropped 8 bases, with 12 bases sitting between them. Germline loops: CDR1 SGHDT, CDR2 YYEEEE. CDR3 nucleotide sequence: TGTGCCAGCAGCCGCTCAGGGGAGGAAGCTTTCTTT. This sequence encodes CASSRSGEEAFF.

This clonotype was counted at least ten times. The rearrangement uses TRBV28 and TRBJ2-3; 9 bases agree with TRBD2. The trim removed 5 bases at V and 2 bases at J, leaving 11 bases unmatched. This CDR3 comprises 17 residues. Looked up from germline, CDR1 is MDHEN and CDR2 is SYDVKM. Written as DNA, the CDR3 is TGTGCCAGCAGTCCCACTTATTCGGGACTAGCCACAGATACGCAGTATTTT. Protein: CASSPTYSGLATDTQYF.

This clonotype was seen a few times. The chain joins TRBV7-9 to TRBJ1-1; a possible D gene is TRBD1 (5 bases). V dropped 5 bases and J dropped 8 bases, with 9 bases sitting between them. There are 11 residues in the CDR3. CDR1 is SEHNR and CDR2 is FQNEAQ in the germline V gene (reference sequence). CDR3 protein: CASSRGEEAFF. CDR3 bases: TGTGCCAGCAGCCGAGGGGAGGAAGCTTTCTTT.

The V gene is TRBV6-2 or TRBV6-3, the J gene TRBJ2-1; 10 bases align to TRBD2. Germline V gene lookup returns CDR1 MNHEY and CDR2 SVGEGT. J gave up 3 bases and V 4 bases, and 3 bases lay outside the gene matches. This CDR3 comprises 15 residues. The CDR3 nucleotides are TGTGCCAGCAGTTTCCTAGCGGGAGACTACAATGAGCAGTTCTTC. This codes for CASSFLAGDYNEQFF.

This rearrangement joins TRBV2 to TRBJ1-5; 7 nucleotides match TRBD1. The CDR3 runs 14 residues. Germline trimming cut 5 bases from V and 4 bases from J; bases unmatched to any gene: 5. From germline, CDR1 is SNHLY and CDR2 FYNNEI. CDR3 in DNA: TGTGCCAGCAGTCCGGACAGGACAAATCAGCCCCAGCATTTT. Translation gives CASSPDRTNQPQHF.

This chain uses TRBV3-1 with TRBJ2-1, with TRBD1 identical over 8 bases. Germline CDR1 LGHDT, CDR2 YNNKEL (reference sequence). With 4 bases clipped from V and 0 bases from J, the junction kept 2 bases outside the gene matches. This CDR3 contains 15 residues. The CDR3 DNA sequence: TGTGCCAGCAGCCCGACAGGGGTCTCCTACAATGAGCAGTTCTTC. Translation: CASSPTGVSYNEQFF.

This clonotype was counted a few times. J is TRBJ2-7 and V is TRBV10-3, with 7 nucleotides matching TRBD1. Germline CDR1 ENHRY, CDR2 SYGVKD. V lost 8 bases to trimming and J lost 3 bases; unmatched junction nucleotides: 4. The CDR3 is 12 amino acids. Written as DNA, the CDR3 is TGTGCCATCGGGGACAGTTTCTACGAGCAGTACGTC. Translation gives CAIGDSFYEQYV.

A few counts support this clonotype. The chain employs TRBV7-6 and TRBJ2-1, with TRBD1 identical over 8 bases. The junction had 7 bases not matched to a gene; V was cut back by 5 bases and J by 7 bases. The length of the CDR3 is 14 residues. Per germline, CDR1 SGHVS and CDR2 FNYEAQ. CDR3 loop: CASSPRTGKNEQFF. CDR3 in DNA: TGTGCCAGCAGCCCCCGGACAGGGAAGAATGAGCAGTTCTTC.

This clonotype was found a few times. The chain combines TRBV3-1 with TRBJ2-7; maybe TRBD1 (5 bases). Trimming removed 0 bases from V and 6 bases from J, with 18 bases in between. Germline V gives CDR1 LGHDT, CDR2 YNNKEL (reference sequence). The CDR3 is 16 amino acids. This chain's CDR3 is CASSQDSGFRAVEQYF. Written as DNA, the CDR3 is TGTGCCAGCAGCCAAGATAGTGGCTTCAGGGCGGTCGAGCAGTACTTC.

The chain employs TRBV12-3 or TRBV12-4 and TRBJ2-2; D is possibly TRBD2 (6 bases). This CDR3 contains 14 residues. The V and J ends lost 6 bases and 4 bases respectively, with 12 bases between them. CDR3: CASRPPGLTGELFF. CDR3 DNA sequence: TGTGCCAGCAGGCCCCCGGGACTCACCGGGGAGCTGTTTTTT.

The chain couples TRBV5-3 to TRBJ2-3; TRBD1 might be the D (6 bases). TRBV5-3 is an ORF, and what it does is uncertain. Trimming took off 4 bases at V and 0 bases at J, with 15 bases between the two ends. There are 16 residues in the CDR3. CDR3 DNA: TGTGCCAGAAGCCGAAGACAGGCTACTAGCACAGATACGCAGTATTTT. It translates to CARSRRQATSTDTQYF.

The sample holds a few counts of this clonotype. The gene calls are TRBV5-6 and TRBJ2-7; D possibly corresponds to TRBD2 (5 bases). This CDR3 spans 13 amino acids. V lost 5 bases to trimming and J lost 2 bases, with 11 bases between them. Germline V CDR1 and CDR2: SGHDT, YYEEEE. This chain's CDR3 is CASRRTPTYEQYF. The CDR3 bases are TGTGCCAGCAGAAGGACTCCTACCTACGAGCAGTACTTC.